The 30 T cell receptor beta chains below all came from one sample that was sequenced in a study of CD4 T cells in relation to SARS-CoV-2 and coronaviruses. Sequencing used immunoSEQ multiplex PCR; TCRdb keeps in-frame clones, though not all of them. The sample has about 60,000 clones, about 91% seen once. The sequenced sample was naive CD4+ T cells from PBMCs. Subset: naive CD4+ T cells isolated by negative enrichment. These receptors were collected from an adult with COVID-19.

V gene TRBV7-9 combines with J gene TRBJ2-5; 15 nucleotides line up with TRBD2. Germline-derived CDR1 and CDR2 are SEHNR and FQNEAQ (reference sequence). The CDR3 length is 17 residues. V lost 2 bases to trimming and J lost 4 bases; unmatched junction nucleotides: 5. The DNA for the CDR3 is TGTGCCAGCAGCTTAACGGGACTAGCGGGAGGTTTAGAGACCCAGTACTTC. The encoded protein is CASSLTGLAGGLETQYF.

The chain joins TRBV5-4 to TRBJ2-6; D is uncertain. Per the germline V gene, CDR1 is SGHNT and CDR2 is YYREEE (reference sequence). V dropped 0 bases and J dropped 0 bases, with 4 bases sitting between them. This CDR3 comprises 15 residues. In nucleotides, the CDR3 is TGTGCCAGCAGCTTGGGGGGCTCTGGGGCCAACGTCCTGACTTTC. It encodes CASSLGGSGANVLTF.

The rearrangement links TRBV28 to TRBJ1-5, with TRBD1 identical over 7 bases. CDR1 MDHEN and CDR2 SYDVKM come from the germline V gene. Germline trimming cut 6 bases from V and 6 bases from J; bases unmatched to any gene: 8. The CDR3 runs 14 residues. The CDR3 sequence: CASRTQGEPQPQHF. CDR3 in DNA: TGTGCCAGCAGGACGCAGGGGGAACCTCAGCCCCAGCATTTT. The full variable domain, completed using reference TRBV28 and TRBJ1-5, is DVKVTQSSRYLVKRTGEKVFLECVQDMDHENMFWYRQDPGLGLRLIYFSYDVKMKEKGDIPEGYSVSREKKERFSLILESASTNQTSMYLCASRTQGEPQPQHFGDGTRLSIL.

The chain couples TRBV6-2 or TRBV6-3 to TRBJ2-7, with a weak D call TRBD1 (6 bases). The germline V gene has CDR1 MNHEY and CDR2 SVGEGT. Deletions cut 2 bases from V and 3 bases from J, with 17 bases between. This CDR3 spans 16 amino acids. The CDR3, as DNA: TGTGCCAGCAGTTACCCCTCCAGGGGTTCGCTCTACGAGCAGTACTTC. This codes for CASSYPSRGSLYEQYF.

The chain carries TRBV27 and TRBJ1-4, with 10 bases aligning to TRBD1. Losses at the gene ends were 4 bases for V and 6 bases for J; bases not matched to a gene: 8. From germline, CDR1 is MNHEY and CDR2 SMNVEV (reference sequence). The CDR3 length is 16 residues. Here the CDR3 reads CASSSQLGTGDEKLFF. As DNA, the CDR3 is TGTGCCAGCAGTTCCCAATTGGGGACAGGGGATGAAAAACTGTTTTTT. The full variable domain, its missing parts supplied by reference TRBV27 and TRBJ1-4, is EAQVTQNPRYLITVTGKKLTVTCSQNMNHEYMSWYRQDPGLGLRQIYYSMNVEVTDKGDVPEGYKVSRKEKRNFPLILESPSPNQTSLYFCASSSQLGTGDEKLFFGSGTQLSVL.

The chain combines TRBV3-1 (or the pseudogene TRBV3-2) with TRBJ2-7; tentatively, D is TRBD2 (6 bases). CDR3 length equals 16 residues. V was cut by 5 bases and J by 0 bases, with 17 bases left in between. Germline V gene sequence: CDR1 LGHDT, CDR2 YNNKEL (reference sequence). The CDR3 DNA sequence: TGTGCCAGCAGCGGGGTTCGTCGGGGACTCTCCTACGAGCAGTACTTC. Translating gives CASSGVRRGLSYEQYF.

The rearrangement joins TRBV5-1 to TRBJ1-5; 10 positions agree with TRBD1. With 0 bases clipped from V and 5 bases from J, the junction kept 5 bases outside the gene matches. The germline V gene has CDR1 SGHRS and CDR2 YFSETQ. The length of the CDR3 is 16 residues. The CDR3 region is CASSLDGQGGDQPQHF. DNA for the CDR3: TGCGCCAGCAGCTTGGATGGACAGGGGGGCGATCAGCCCCAGCATTTT.

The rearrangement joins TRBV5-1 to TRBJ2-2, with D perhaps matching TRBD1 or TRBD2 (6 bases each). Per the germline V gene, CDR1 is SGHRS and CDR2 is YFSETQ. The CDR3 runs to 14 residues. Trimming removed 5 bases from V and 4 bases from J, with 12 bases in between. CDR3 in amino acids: CASSLGGSTGELFF. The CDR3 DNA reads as TGCGCCAGCAGTTTAGGGGGGTCCACCGGGGAGCTGTTTTTT.

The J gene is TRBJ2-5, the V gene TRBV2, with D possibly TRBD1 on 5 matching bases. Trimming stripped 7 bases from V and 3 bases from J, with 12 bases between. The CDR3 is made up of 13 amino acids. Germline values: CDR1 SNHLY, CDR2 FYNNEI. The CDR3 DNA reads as TGTGCCAGCACCCGACAGCGAGAAGAGACCCAGTACTTC. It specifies CASTRQREETQYF.

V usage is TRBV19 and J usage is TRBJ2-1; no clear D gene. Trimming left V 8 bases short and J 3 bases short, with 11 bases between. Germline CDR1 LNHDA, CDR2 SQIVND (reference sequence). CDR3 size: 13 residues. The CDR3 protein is CASGVTNYNEQFF. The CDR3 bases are TGTGCCAGTGGTGTGACAAACTACAATGAGCAGTTCTTC.

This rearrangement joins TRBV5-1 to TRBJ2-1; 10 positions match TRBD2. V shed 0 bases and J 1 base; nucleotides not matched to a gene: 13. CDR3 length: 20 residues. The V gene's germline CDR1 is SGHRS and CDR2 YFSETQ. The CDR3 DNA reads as TGCGCCAGCAGCTTGGTGGCTAGCGGGAGTTATGAGCGGTCCTACAATGAGCAGTTCTTC. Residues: CASSLVASGSYERSYNEQFF.

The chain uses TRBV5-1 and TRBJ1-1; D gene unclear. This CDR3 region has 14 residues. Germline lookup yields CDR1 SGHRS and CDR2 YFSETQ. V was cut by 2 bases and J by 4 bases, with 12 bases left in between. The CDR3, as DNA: TGCGCCAGCAGCTTTTTCTTTGATGTCACTGAAGCTTTCTTT. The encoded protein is CASSFFFDVTEAFF.

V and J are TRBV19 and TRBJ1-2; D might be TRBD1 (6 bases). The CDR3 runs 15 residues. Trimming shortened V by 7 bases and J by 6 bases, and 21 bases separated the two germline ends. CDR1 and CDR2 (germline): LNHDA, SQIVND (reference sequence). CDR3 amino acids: CASISSAGAYNGYTF. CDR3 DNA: TGTGCCAGTATAAGTTCGGCAGGGGCTTATAATGGCTACACCTTC.

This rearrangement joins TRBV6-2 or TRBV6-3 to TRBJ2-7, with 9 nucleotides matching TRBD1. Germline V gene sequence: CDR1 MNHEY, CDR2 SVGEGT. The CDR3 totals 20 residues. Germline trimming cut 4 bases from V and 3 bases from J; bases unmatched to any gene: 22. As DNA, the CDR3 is TGTGCCAGCAGTTTCCCTTTAAGGGGACAGGGCCTCACAGAGGTCTACGAGCAGTACTTC. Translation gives CASSFPLRGQGLTEVYEQYF.

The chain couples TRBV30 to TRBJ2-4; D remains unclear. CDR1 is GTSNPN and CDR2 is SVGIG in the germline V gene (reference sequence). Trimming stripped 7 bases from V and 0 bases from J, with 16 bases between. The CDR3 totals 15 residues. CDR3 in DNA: TGTGCCTTCCGGAGCTTAGGGAAAGCCAAAAACATTCAGTACTTC. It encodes CAFRSLGKAKNIQYF.

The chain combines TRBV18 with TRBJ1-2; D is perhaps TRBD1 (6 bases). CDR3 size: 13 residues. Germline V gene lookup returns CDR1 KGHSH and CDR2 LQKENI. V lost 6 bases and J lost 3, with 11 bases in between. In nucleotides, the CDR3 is TGTGCCAGCTCGCTCGACAGGCACTATGGCTACACCTTC. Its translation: CASSLDRHYGYTF.

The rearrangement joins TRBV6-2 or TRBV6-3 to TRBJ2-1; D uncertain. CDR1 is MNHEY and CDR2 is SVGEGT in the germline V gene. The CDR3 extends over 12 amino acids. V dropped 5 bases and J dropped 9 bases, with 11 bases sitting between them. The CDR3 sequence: CASSTYPGEQFF. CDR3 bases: TGTGCCAGCAGTACATATCCCGGTGAGCAGTTCTTC.

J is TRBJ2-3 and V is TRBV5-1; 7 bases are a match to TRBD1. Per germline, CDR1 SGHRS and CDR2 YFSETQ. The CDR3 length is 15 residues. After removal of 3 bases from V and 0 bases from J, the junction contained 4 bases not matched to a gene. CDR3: CASSSPGQSTDTQYF. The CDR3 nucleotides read TGCGCCAGCAGCTCACCGGGACAGAGCACAGATACGCAGTATTTT.

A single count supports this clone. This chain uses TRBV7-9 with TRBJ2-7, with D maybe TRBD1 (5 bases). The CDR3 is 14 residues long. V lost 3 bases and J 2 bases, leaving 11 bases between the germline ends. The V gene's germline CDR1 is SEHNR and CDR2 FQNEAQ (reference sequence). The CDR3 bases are TGTGCCAGCAGCTTTGAGACAGCCCCCTACGAGCAGTACTTC. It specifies CASSFETAPYEQYF. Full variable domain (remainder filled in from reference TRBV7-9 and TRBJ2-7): DTGVSQNPRHKITKRGQNVTFRCDPISEHNRLYWYRQTLGQGPEFLTYFQNEAQLEKSRLLSDRFSAERPKGSFSTLEIQRTEQGDSAMYLCASSFETAPYEQYFGPGTRLTVT.

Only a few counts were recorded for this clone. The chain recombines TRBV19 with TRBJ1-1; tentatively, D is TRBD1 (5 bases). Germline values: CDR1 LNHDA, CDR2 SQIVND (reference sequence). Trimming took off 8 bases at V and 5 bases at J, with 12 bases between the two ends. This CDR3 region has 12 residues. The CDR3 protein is CASSRGRTEAFF. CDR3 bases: TGTGCCAGTTCAAGGGGAAGAACTGAAGCTTTCTTT.

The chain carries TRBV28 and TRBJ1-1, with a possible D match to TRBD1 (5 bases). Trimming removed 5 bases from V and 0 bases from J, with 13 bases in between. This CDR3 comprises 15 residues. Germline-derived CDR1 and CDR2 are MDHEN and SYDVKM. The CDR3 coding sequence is TGTGCCAGCAGTCCTCGAGGGGCCCTGAACACTGAAGCTTTCTTT. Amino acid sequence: CASSPRGALNTEAFF.

This CDR3 reads CASSESGTRGYTF. The CDR3, as DNA: TGCGCCAGCAGTGAGTCGGGGACGCGAGGCTACACCTTC. The J gene is TRBJ1-2, the V gene TRBV10-1; the D gene is possibly TRBD1 (5 bases). V shed 0 bases and J shed 8 bases, with 10 bases lying between them. The V gene's germline CDR1 is WNHNN and CDR2 SYGVQD (reference sequence). The CDR3 has 13 amino acids.

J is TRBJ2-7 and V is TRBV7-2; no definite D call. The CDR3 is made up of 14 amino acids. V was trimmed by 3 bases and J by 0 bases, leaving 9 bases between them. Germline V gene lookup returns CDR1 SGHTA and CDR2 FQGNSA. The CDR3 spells CASSLDRYSYEQYF. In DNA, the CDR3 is TGTGCCAGCAGCTTGGACCGCTACTCCTACGAGCAGTACTTC.

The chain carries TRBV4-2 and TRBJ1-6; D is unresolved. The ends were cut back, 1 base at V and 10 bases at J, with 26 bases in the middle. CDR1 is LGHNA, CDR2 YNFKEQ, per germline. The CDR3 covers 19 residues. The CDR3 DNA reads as TGTGCCAGCAGCCAAGGCCCCCCCGCCCCTACGGGAGGTCAATCACCCCTCCACTTT. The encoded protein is CASSQGPPAPTGGQSPLHF.

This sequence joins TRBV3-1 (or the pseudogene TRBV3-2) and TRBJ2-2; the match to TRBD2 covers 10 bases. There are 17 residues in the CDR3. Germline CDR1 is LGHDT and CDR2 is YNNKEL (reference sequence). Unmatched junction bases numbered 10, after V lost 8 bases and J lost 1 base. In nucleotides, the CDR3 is TGTGCCAGCGATGGTGGGGTAGCGGGAGGGAACACCGGGGAGCTGTTTTTT. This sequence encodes CASDGGVAGGNTGELFF.

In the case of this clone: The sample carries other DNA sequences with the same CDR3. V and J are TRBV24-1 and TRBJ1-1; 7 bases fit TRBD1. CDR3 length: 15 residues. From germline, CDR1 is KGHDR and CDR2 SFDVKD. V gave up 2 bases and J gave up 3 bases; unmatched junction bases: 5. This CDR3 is CATSDSRTGDTEAFF. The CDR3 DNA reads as TGTGCCACCAGTGATTCTCGGACAGGAGACACTGAAGCTTTCTTT.

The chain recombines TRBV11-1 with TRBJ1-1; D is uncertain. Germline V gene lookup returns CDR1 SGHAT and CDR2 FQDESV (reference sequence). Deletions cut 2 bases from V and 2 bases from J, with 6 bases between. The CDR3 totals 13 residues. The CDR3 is CASSLTDNTEAFF. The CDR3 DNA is TGTGCCAGCAGCTTAACAGACAACACTGAAGCTTTCTTT.

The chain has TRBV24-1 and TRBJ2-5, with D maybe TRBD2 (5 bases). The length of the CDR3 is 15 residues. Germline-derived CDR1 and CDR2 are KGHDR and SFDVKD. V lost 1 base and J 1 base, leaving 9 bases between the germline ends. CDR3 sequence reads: CATSDFTDSQETQYF. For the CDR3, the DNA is TGTGCCACCAGTGATTTCACGGACTCCCAAGAGACCCAGTACTTC.

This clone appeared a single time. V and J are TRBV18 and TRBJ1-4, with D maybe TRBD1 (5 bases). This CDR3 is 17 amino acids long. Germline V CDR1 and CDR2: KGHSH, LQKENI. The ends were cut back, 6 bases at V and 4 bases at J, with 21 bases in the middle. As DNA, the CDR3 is TGTGCCAGCTCCCCTTATAGGATCGGGACGGATAATGAAAAACTGTTTTTT. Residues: CASSPYRIGTDNEKLFF.

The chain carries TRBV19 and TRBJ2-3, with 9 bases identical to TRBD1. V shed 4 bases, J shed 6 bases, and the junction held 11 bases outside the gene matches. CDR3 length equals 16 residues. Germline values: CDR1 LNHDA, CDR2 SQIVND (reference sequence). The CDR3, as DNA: TGTGCCAGTAGTACCCGTCCCGGGACAGGGCGGGATACGCAGTATTTT. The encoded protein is CASSTRPGTGRDTQYF.